Listed below are T cell receptor beta chains from one sample, sequenced in a study of shared clonotypes between healthy human individuals. Sequenced by immunoSEQ multiplex PCR; TCRdb stores in-frame clones only, minus some. The data contain some 2,000,000 clones, approximately 96% of them singletons. Sequences were obtained from naive CD4+ T cells sorted from blood. The receptors here all came from a man aged 18 to 30 in good health. The CDR3 runs from the conserved cysteine through the conserved F or W. A D gene is named only where the DNA matches it firmly. Size is omitted from some rows. Given values are once, few, many or a class for expanded clones.

clone size,D gene,V gene,J gene,CDR3 protein,CDR3 DNA
-,-,TRBV6-6,TRBJ2-5,CASSLIGEVGRETQYF,TGTGCCAGCAGTTTGATCGGGGAAGTGGGGCGGGAGACCCAGTACTTC
-,-,TRBV5-6,TRBJ1-2,CASTPRASLSHTMGYTF,TGTGCCAGCACCCCGCGGGCCAGCCTCTCCCATACTATGGGCTACACCTTC
-,-,TRBV28,TRBJ1-5,CASSQRGLLHF,TGTGCCAGTTCTCAAAGGGGCCTCCTTCATTTT
once,TRBD1,TRBV7-9,TRBJ2-7,CASSLTTGGYEQYF,TGTGCCAGCAGCTTAACCACAGGGGGCTACGAGCAGTACTTC
few,-,TRBV7-9,TRBJ1-2,CASSLQLDGYTF,TGTGCCAGCAGCCTACAATTGGACGGCTACACCTTC
-,-,TRBV6-5,TRBJ1-6,CASSRTANSPLHF,TGTGCCAGCAGCAGGACAGCCAATTCACCCCTCCACTTT
-,-,TRBV10-3,TRBJ2-2,CAISEGQYAGELFF,TGTGCCATCAGTGAGGGACAGTATGCCGGGGAGCTGTTTTTT
-,TRBD2,TRBV6-5,TRBJ2-7,CASSYTAGDSYEQYF,TGTGCCAGCAGTTACACTGCGGGGGACTCCTACGAGCAGTACTTC
-,TRBD2,TRBV5-1,TRBJ2-7,CASSFSGSSYEQYF,TGCGCCAGCAGCTTTAGCGGGAGCTCCTACGAGCAGTACTTC
-,TRBD1,TRBV29-1,TRBJ1-4,CSVAETGGFEKLFF,TGCAGCGTTGCGGAGACAGGGGGATTTGAAAAACTGTTTTTT
-,TRBD1,TRBV29-1,TRBJ2-3,CSAAEGTATDTQYF,TGCAGCGCGGCCGAAGGGACAGCCACAGATACGCAGTATTTT
-,-,TRBV5-1,TRBJ2-5,CASSLGQTYQETQYF,TGCGCCAGCAGCTTGGGGCAGACGTACCAAGAGACCCAGTACTTC
-,TRBD1,TRBV5-1,TRBJ2-1,CASSSEPGQSSLF,TGCGCCAGCAGCTCAGAGCCGGGACAGTCGTCTCTCTTC
-,-,TRBV6-6,TRBJ2-7,CASNGEYEQYF,TGTGCCAGCAACGGGGAATACGAGCAGTACTTC
-,-,TRBV9,TRBJ2-1,CASSVAPQGDYNEQFF,TGTGCCAGCAGCGTAGCTCCACAGGGTGACTACAATGAGCAGTTCTTC
-,-,TRBV10-3,TRBJ1-5,CAISERRGSDQPQHF,TGTGCCATCAGTGAACGAAGGGGCAGCGATCAGCCCCAGCATTTT
-,-,TRBV7-2,TRBJ2-5,CASSHGIFPETQYF,TGTGCCAGCAGCCATGGTATATTTCCAGAGACCCAGTACTTC
-,-,TRBV10-1,TRBJ2-2,CASSVRGQLNTGELFF,TGCGCCAGCAGTGTTCGAGGACAGCTGAACACCGGGGAGCTGTTTTTT
-,-,TRBV11-2,TRBJ1-1,CASSFTDTMNTEAFF,TGTGCCAGCAGCTTCACAGACACAATGAACACTGAAGCTTTCTTT
-,-,TRBV7-7,TRBJ2-5,CASSSGPAETQYF,TGTGCTAGCAGCTCGGGGCCGGCGGAGACCCAGTACTTC
-,-,TRBV4-3,TRBJ1-2,CASSPTLGYGYTF,TGCGCCAGCAGCCCGACTCTGGGCTATGGCTACACCTTC
-,-,TRBV5-4,TRBJ2-3,CASSDVRASTDTQYF,TGTGCCAGCAGCGACGTCAGGGCTAGCACAGATACGCAGTATTTT
-,-,TRBV2,TRBJ1-1,CASRGVGNTEAFF,TGTGCCAGCAGGGGGGTGGGGAACACTGAAGCTTTCTTT
-,-,TRBV7-2,TRBJ1-2,CASSLDRLVF,TGTGCCAGCAGCTTAGACCGACTCGTCTTC
-,TRBD1,TRBV5-1,TRBJ1-5,CASSLGQGPNQPQHF,TGCGCCAGCAGCTTGGGACAGGGACCCAATCAGCCCCAGCATTTT
-,-,TRBV7-8,TRBJ1-1,CASSLAQGNTEAFF,TGTGCCAGCAGCCTGGCACAGGGGAACACTGAAGCTTTCTTT
-,TRBD1,TRBV4-3,TRBJ1-1,CASSQGGQGAGNTEAFF,TGCGCCAGCAGCCAAGGTGGACAGGGGGCCGGGAACACTGAAGCTTTCTTT
-,TRBD1,TRBV7-8,TRBJ2-5,CASSLGQKETQYF,TGTGCCAGCAGCCTGGGACAGAAAGAGACCCAGTACTTC
-,-,TRBV6-6,TRBJ1-5,CASSYLGSTNQPQHF,TGTGCCAGCAGTTATCTTGGCAGCACCAATCAGCCCCAGCATTTT
-,TRBD1,TRBV30,TRBJ1-2,CAWSPGQGVNYGYTF,TGTGCCTGGAGTCCCGGACAGGGGGTAAACTATGGCTACACCTTC
once,-,TRBV10-1,TRBJ2-1,CASSGTSLNSYNEQFF,TGCGCCAGCAGTGGGACCTCCCTCAACTCCTACAATGAGCAGTTCTTC
-,-,TRBV11-2,TRBJ1-4,CASSSTAPYEKLFF,TGTGCCAGCAGCTCGACAGCTCCTTATGAAAAACTGTTTTTT
-,-,TRBV9,TRBJ1-2,CASSLSGRGYTF,TGTGCCAGCAGCCTAAGTGGGAGGGGCTACACCTTC
-,TRBD1,TRBV5-4,TRBJ1-6,CASSLTGGGSPLHF,TGTGCCAGCAGCTTGACAGGGGGAGGATCACCCCTCCACTTT
-,-,TRBV5-1,TRBJ2-1,CASSADDGSYNEQFF,TGCGCCAGCAGCGCAGACGACGGCTCCTACAATGAGCAGTTCTTC
-,TRBD2,TRBV6-1,TRBJ2-5,CASSEWTSGVGETQYF,TGTGCCAGCAGTGAATGGACTAGCGGGGTGGGGGAGACCCAGTACTTC
-,TRBD2,TRBV11-3,TRBJ2-1,CASSLGGLDYNEQFF,TGTGCCAGCAGCTTAGGCGGACTAGACTACAATGAGCAGTTCTTC
-,-,TRBV27,TRBJ2-7,CAIVSIYEQYF,TGTGCCATCGTATCCATCTACGAGCAGTACTTC
-,-,TRBV5-1,TRBJ2-1,CASSLVSPVRAVNEQFF,TGCGCCAGCAGCTTGGTTTCCCCAGTGAGGGCCGTAAATGAGCAGTTCTTC
-,TRBD2,TRBV7-9,TRBJ2-1,CASSLPGTREFF,TGTGCCAGCAGCCTCCCGGGGACTAGAGAGTTCTTC
-,-,TRBV5-1,TRBJ2-5,CASSLEGNLETQYF,TGCGCCAGCAGCTTGGAAGGAAATTTGGAGACCCAGTACTTC